Here is one T cell receptor beta chain with its context. The data belong to a study of identical twins. TCRdb redid the calling of the 5' RACE reads with MiXCR, one entry per CDR3 protein. The sample shows roughly 720,000 distinct CDR3 sequences, 15% to 20% of them seen only once. Germline V gene sequence: CDR1 SEHNR, CDR2 FQNEAQ (reference sequence). The junction had 7 bases not matched to a gene; V was cut back by 4 bases and J by 2 bases. This CDR3 is built from 15 residues. Another study also made use of these data, one on T cells expressing NK-cell markers. That work contributes: Top CD8+ clonotypes included the dominant CD3+CD56+NKG2C+ clonotypes in six donors.

Sequences were obtained from PBMCs. This chain connects TRBV7-9 to TRBJ2-5; 7 bases align to TRBD1. This clonotype originated in a woman aged 18-35 years in good health. The CDR3 reads CASSSAGTAQETQYF. CDR3 sequence (DNA): TGTGCCAGCAGCTCGGCCGGGACAGCACAAGAGACCCAGTACTTC. Variable domain in full (rest from reference TRBV7-9 and TRBJ2-5): DTGVSQNPRHKITKRGQNVTFRCDPISEHNRLYWYRQTLGQGPEFLTYFQNEAQLEKSRLLSDRFSAERPKGSFSTLEIQRTEQGDSAMYLCASSSAGTAQETQYFGPGTRLLVL.